The 20 T cell receptor beta chains below were found in one sample sequenced in a study of beta chain features in type 1 diabetes. Sequenced material consisted of expressed TCRB transcripts (all of the isolated RNA was reverse transcribed). Using immunoSEQ multiplex PCR, the repertoire was profiled, and TCRdb retains in-frame clones only, with some absent. This sample yields 350,000 to 450,000 clones, of which approximately 16% are seen a single time; about 0.019% belongs to the top ten. The sequencing sample was made of naive CD4+ T cells from blood. Every receptor here comes from a young woman in good health.

The chain has TRBV27 and TRBJ2-7, with TRBD1 matching 9 bases. From germline, CDR1 is MNHEY and CDR2 SMNVEV (reference sequence). The CDR3 runs 14 residues. V shed 7 bases and J 6 bases; nucleotides not matched to a gene: 10. CDR3 in amino acids: CASTGTGLLGEQYF. The CDR3 DNA sequence: TGTGCCAGCACCGGGACAGGGTTATTGGGCGAGCAGTACTTC.

Only a few counts were recorded for this clone. The V and J genes are TRBV2 and TRBJ2-6; tentatively, D is TRBD1 (6 bases). The germline V gene encodes CDR1 SNHLY and CDR2 FYNNEI. V lost 4 bases, J lost 4 bases, and 11 bases lay in between. CDR3 length: 15 amino acids. The CDR3 DNA reads as TGTGCCAGCAGTGTAACAGGGTTAGGGGCCAACGTCCTGACTTTC. Amino acid sequence: CASSVTGLGANVLTF.

This clone was found a few times. The chain combines TRBV5-1 with TRBJ2-6, with 7 nucleotides matching TRBD1. The CDR3 is made up of 17 amino acids. Per germline, CDR1 SGHRS and CDR2 YFSETQ. Germline trimming cut 4 bases from V and 7 bases from J; bases unmatched to any gene: 14. The CDR3 sequence: CASSPRTGSALANVLTF. For the CDR3, the DNA is TGCGCCAGCAGCCCCCGGACAGGCTCCGCTTTAGCCAACGTCCTGACTTTC.

The CDR3: CASSGNYEQYF. CDR3 nucleotides: TGTGCTTCTAGCGGGAACTACGAGCAGTACTTC. The chain uses TRBV30 and TRBJ2-7; TRBD2 agrees at 9 bases. The V gene's germline CDR1 is GTSNPN and CDR2 SVGIG (reference sequence). The CDR3 spans 11 residues.

V gene TRBV29-1 combines with J gene TRBJ2-3; D may be TRBD2 (5 bases). The V end was cut by 1 base, the J end by 6 bases, with 38 bases between. Germline CDR1 and CDR2: SQVTM and ANQGSEA. There are 22 residues in the CDR3. The CDR3 region has the DNA TGCAGCGTTGAAGGAGGGATTCCCAACCAACAAGGAACGACGTTCCCGTGGGATACGCAGTATTTT. Protein: CSVEGGIPNQQGTTFPWDTQYF.

The genes are TRBV7-2 and TRBJ2-7; 7 bases are a match to TRBD1. The length of the CDR3 is 16 residues. Germline CDR1 is SGHTA and CDR2 is FQGNSA. The V gene end was trimmed by 5 bases and the J gene end by 0 bases; junction bases not matched to a gene: 10. CDR3 DNA sequence: TGTGCCAGCAGCCGGACAGGCCTCACTTCCTCCTACGAGCAGTACTTC. Protein sequence: CASSRTGLTSSYEQYF.

This clone was detected a few times. The chain has TRBV25-1 and TRBJ1-2, with no clear D. V shed 8 bases and J shed 4 bases, with 14 bases lying between them. Per germline, CDR1 MGHDK and CDR2 SYGVNS. The CDR3 has 13 amino acids. CDR3 amino acids: CASRPGLSYGYTF. The CDR3 DNA reads as TGTGCCAGCCGGCCCGGACTGTCCTATGGCTACACCTTC.

This clone was observed a handful of times. The chain links TRBV15 to TRBJ2-1; 8 positions agree with TRBD2. Germline lookup yields CDR1 LNHNV and CDR2 YYDKDF (reference sequence). The CDR3 has 16 amino acids. The trim removed 0 bases at V and 2 bases at J, leaving 3 bases unmatched. The CDR3 DNA reads as TGTGCCACCAGCAGAGATCGGGGGGGGACCTACAATGAGCAGTTCTTC. Protein sequence: CATSRDRGGTYNEQFF.

The chain uses TRBV4-1 and TRBJ2-1; 8 bases agree with TRBD2. J gave up 0 bases and V 2 bases, and 3 bases lay outside the gene matches. This CDR3 has 16 amino acids. Germline assignment: CDR1 MGHRA and CDR2 YSYEKL. DNA of the CDR3: TGCGCCAGCAGCCAATCCGGGACTAGCTCCTACAATGAGCAGTTCTTC. It codes for CASSQSGTSSYNEQFF.

This clone was detected a few times. The gene calls are TRBV14 and TRBJ2-7, with 11 bases lining up with TRBD2. Trimming cost V 2 bases and J 4 bases; bases outside gene matches: 4. The germline V gene has CDR1 SGHDN and CDR2 FVKESK. This CDR3 has 15 amino acids. For the CDR3, the DNA is TGTGCCAGCAGCCAATACGGGACTAGCGGTTACGAGCAGTACTTC. This codes for CASSQYGTSGYEQYF.

J is TRBJ1-1 and V is TRBV28; no reliable D call. Trimming removed 6 bases from V and 10 bases from J, with 15 bases in between. The CDR3 is 12 residues long. Germline V gives CDR1 MDHEN, CDR2 SYDVKM. CDR3 DNA: TGTGCCAGCAGACAGTCAAACCGGGGAGCTTTCTTT. This codes for CASRQSNRGAFF.

This rearrangement joins TRBV5-1 to TRBJ2-2; no reliable D call. Germline V gene sequence: CDR1 SGHRS, CDR2 YFSETQ. V lost 6 bases and J 4 bases, leaving 19 bases between the germline ends. The CDR3 has 16 amino acids. The CDR3 region is CASNPRLGNGTGELFF. The DNA for the CDR3 is TGCGCCAGCAACCCCCGCCTAGGTAACGGCACCGGGGAGCTGTTTTTT.

The CDR3 bases are TGTGCCTGGAGTTCTGGACAGAGTCAATACAATGAGCAGTTCTTC. Amino acid sequence: CAWSSGQSQYNEQFF. The V gene is TRBV30, the J gene TRBJ2-1; D possibly corresponds to TRBD1 (6 bases). The CDR3 runs 15 residues. V lost 2 bases to trimming and J lost 4 bases, with 15 bases between them. The V gene's germline CDR1 is GTSNPN and CDR2 SVGIG (reference sequence).

A word on this clone: The same CDR3 can be traced to other DNA sequences in this sample. The gene calls are TRBV18 and TRBJ1-5; D unclear. The CDR3 sequence is 14 residues long. CDR1 is KGHSH and CDR2 is LQKENI in the germline V gene. The V and J ends lost 1 base and 3 bases respectively, with 7 bases between them. The CDR3 DNA sequence: TGTGCCAGCTCACCACGGCGGGACAATCAGCCCCAGCATTTT. Translation: CASSPRRDNQPQHF.

A few counts support this clone. The chain is built from TRBV7-3 and TRBJ2-1, with 14 bases that match TRBD2. Per germline, CDR1 SGHTA and CDR2 FQGTGA. Germline trimming cut 5 bases from V and 10 bases from J; bases unmatched to any gene: 10. This CDR3 spans 16 amino acids. The CDR3: CASSIPTSGRAKEQFF. The CDR3 bases are TGTGCCAGCAGCATACCGACTAGCGGGAGGGCAAAGGAGCAGTTCTTC. The variable domain in full, completed from reference TRBV7-3 and TRBJ2-1, reads GAGVSQTPSNKVTEKGKYVELRCDPISGHTALYWYRQSLGQGPEFLIYFQGTGAADDSGLPNDRFFAVRPEGSVSTLKIQRTERGDSAVYLCASSIPTSGRAKEQFFGPGTRLTVL.

J is TRBJ1-2 and V is TRBV5-1, with a weak D call TRBD1 (5 bases). Deletions cut 0 bases from V and 2 bases from J, with 11 bases between. CDR3 size: 15 residues. CDR1 and CDR2 from the germline V gene are SGHRS and YFSETQ. In DNA, the CDR3 is TGCGCCAGCAGCTTGGATCAGGGCTACAACTATGGCTACACCTTC. It is translated as CASSLDQGYNYGYTF.

This clone was seen more than once but under ten times. The rearrangement links TRBV5-4 to TRBJ1-5; TRBD1 agrees at 7 bases. The V segment lost 3 bases and the J segment 1 base; nucleotides outside the gene matches: 4. This CDR3 region has 15 residues. Germline V gives CDR1 SGHNT, CDR2 YYREEE (reference sequence). In nucleotides, the CDR3 is TGTGCCAGCAGCTCGGACAGGTCCAGCAATCAGCCCCAGCATTTT. Its protein is CASSSDRSSNQPQHF. Full variable domain (remainder filled in from reference TRBV5-4 and TRBJ1-5): ETGVTQSPTHLIKTRGQQVTLRCSSQSGHNTVSWYQQALGQGPQFIFQYYREEENGRGNFPPRFSGLQFPNYSSELNVNALELDDSALYLCASSSDRSSNQPQHFGDGTRLSIL.

This clone was found a few times. The chain couples TRBV29-1 to TRBJ2-7, with D possibly matching TRBD1 (6 bases). Looked up from germline, CDR1 is SQVTM and CDR2 is ANQGSEA. V dropped 8 bases and J dropped 3 bases, with 17 bases sitting between them. CDR3 length: 13 amino acids. The CDR3 DNA is TGCAGCTTTTCAGGCAGGGGAATCTACGAGCAGTACTTC. It translates to CSFSGRGIYEQYF.

This clone was recorded a few times. The chain recombines TRBV28 with TRBJ1-5; D possibly corresponds to TRBD1 (6 bases). This CDR3 is 14 amino acids long. Between the trimmed V and J ends, which lost 6 bases and 6 bases, there was a span of 15 bases. Germline assignment: CDR1 MDHEN and CDR2 SYDVKM. The CDR3 coding sequence is TGTGCCAGCAGCTCCGGGGGGGGCCTTCAGCCCCAGCATTTT. It translates to CASSSGGGLQPQHF.

This clone appeared a few times. The gene calls are TRBV7-3 and TRBJ1-2, with no clear D. With 6 bases removed from V and 2 bases from J, the gap between germline ends came to 16 bases. CDR3 length equals 15 residues. Germline V CDR1 and CDR2: SGHTA, FQGTGA. Here the CDR3 reads CASRLGPNMNYGYTF. The CDR3 DNA follows: TGTGCCAGCAGACTAGGACCGAATATGAACTATGGCTACACCTTC.